The following is a T cell receptor (beta chain) sequence with its context. This entry comes from a study of T cell changes during pregnancy in multiple sclerosis. Some clones are missing from TCRdb's copy, which holds only in-frame ones; the method was immunoSEQ multiplex PCR. The sample consists of about 70,000 clones, roughly 89% of them appearing once. This CDR3 contains 19 residues. Per the germline V gene, CDR1 is LGHNA and CDR2 is YSLEER. J was trimmed by 4 bases and V by 0 bases; bases with no gene match: 9. The receptor comes from a female donor in good health, enrolled as a control in a pregnancy study. The starting material was peripheral blood, obtained in the third trimester of pregnancy. The chain combines TRBV4-3 with TRBJ2-1, with 13 bases lining up with TRBD2. CDR3 bases: TGCGCCAGCAGCCAAGATTTGGGGGGGGGACTAGCGGGATACAATGAGCAGTTCTTC. The encoded protein is CASSQDLGGGLAGYNEQFF.